These 3 T cell receptor beta chains came from one sample sequenced in a study of blood T cell repertoires in COVID-19. The protocol was immunoSEQ multiplex PCR, while the TCRdb copy is restricted to in-frame clones and leaves out a portion. The sample yields approximately 97,000 clones, 70% to 90% seen once. Source material: peripheral blood. These TCRs come from a woman at least 80 years old with acute or convalescent COVID-19.

The CDR3 DNA sequence: TGTGCCAGCAGCTTAGACGTGGAGGGACCAGATACGCAGTATTTT. Protein: CASSLDVEGPDTQYF. The chain has TRBV7-9 and TRBJ2-3; TRBD2 is a possible D gene (6 bases). Per the germline V gene, CDR1 is SEHNR and CDR2 is FQNEAQ (reference sequence). The CDR3 spans 15 residues. Trimming shortened V by 1 base and J by 4 bases, and 12 bases separated the two germline ends.

The chain links TRBV7-9 to TRBJ2-2; 8 bases are shared with TRBD1. The V gene's germline CDR1 is SEHNR and CDR2 FQNEAQ (reference sequence). The CDR3 is 15 amino acids. Trimming took 2 bases from V and 2 from J; bases not matched to a gene: 1. The CDR3 spells CASSLQGANTGELFF. The CDR3 region has the DNA TGTGCCAGCAGCTTACAGGGGGCCAACACCGGGGAGCTGTTTTTT. The full variable domain, its missing parts supplied by reference TRBV7-9 and TRBJ2-2, is DTGVSQNPRHKITKRGQNVTFRCDPISEHNRLYWYRQTLGQGPEFLTYFQNEAQLEKSRLLSDRFSAERPKGSFSTLEIQRTEQGDSAMYLCASSLQGANTGELFFGEGSRLTVL.

The genes are TRBV6-2 or TRBV6-3 and TRBJ1-5, with D uncertain. This CDR3 has 16 amino acids. CDR1 is MNHEY, CDR2 SVGEGT, per germline. V dropped 6 bases and J dropped 1 base, with 16 bases sitting between them. The CDR3, as DNA: TGTGCCAGCAGCCGCCTTCAGGAAAGGAGCAATCAGCCCCAGCATTTT. It specifies CASSRLQERSNQPQHF.